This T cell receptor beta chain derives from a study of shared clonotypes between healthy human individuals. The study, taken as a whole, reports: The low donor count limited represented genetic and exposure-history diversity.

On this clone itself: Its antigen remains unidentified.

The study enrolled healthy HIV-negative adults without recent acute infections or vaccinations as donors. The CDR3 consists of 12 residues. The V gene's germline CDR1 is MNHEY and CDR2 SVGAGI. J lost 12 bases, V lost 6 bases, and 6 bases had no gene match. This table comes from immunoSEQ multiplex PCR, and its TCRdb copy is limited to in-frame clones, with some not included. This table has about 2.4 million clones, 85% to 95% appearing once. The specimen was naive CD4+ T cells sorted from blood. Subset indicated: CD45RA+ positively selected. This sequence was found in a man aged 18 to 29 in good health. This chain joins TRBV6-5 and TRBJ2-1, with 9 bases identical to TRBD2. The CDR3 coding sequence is TGTGCCAGCAGCCCCCCAGCGGGAGGGCAGTTCTTC. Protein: CASSPPAGGQFF.